These 14 T cell receptor beta chains share one sample of origin, sequenced in a study of graft-versus-host responses after intestinal transplantation (dated by TCRdb to the early 2020s). Libraries were constructed by the immunoSEQ multiplex PCR assay. Imported from immuneACCESS, the table was reduced by TCRdb to in-frame sequences with V and J called. These copies leave out some clones; in studies compared against another copy, an unresolved V gene accounts for under half, and the cause of the remainder is not known. The sample table lists 85,000 to 130,000 clones, more than 75% of them with a count of one. In total, the top ten clones hold roughly 1% of the sample. According to the study, the label for this sample's time point signals: cells obtained before transplantation from donor or recipient. Antigens of these TCRs are unknown. This sample comprised unstimulated CD4+ T cells sorted from spleen or lymph node cells, obtained before intestinal transplant. The receptors here all came from a human donor who received an intestinal transplant.

The V call is TRBV30, the J call TRBJ2-7; unclear D gene. This CDR3 spans 11 amino acids. V shed 0 bases and J shed 4 bases, with 4 bases lying between them. Germline lookup yields CDR1 GTSNPN and CDR2 SVGIG (reference sequence). The CDR3 spells CAWSVLYEQYF. DNA for the CDR3: TGTGCCTGGAGTGTACTGTACGAGCAGTACTTC. The variable domain in full, completed from reference TRBV30 and TRBJ2-7, reads SQTIHQWPATLVQPVGSPLSLECTVEGTSNPNLYWYRQAAGRGLQLLFYSVGIGQISSEVPQNLSASRPQDRQFILSSKKLLLSDSGFYLCAWSVLYEQYFGPGTRLTVT.

This chain joins TRBV11-2 and TRBJ2-7, with 12 bases lining up with TRBD2. V trimming: 5 bases; J trimming: 7 bases; junction bases outside the gene matches: 6. CDR1 and CDR2 (germline): SGHAT, FQNNGV. The CDR3 has 14 residues. The CDR3 spells CASSQTSGSGEQYF. CDR3 bases: TGTGCCAGCAGCCAGACTAGCGGGAGCGGAGAGCAGTACTTC.

This clone turned up a few times. The genes are TRBV19 and TRBJ2-4; TRBD2 matches at 15 bases. Germline V gives CDR1 LNHDA, CDR2 SQIVND (reference sequence). The CDR3 runs to 17 residues. V was clipped by 1 base and J by 7 bases; unmatched bases: 5. This chain's CDR3 is CASSIGTSGRAGNIQYF. DNA for the CDR3: TGTGCCAGTAGTATAGGGACTAGCGGGAGGGCGGGTAACATTCAGTACTTC.

The table lists this clone with a count of one. V is TRBV5-4 and J is TRBJ1-2; D is unclear. Germline values: CDR1 SGHNT, CDR2 YYREEE (reference sequence). V dropped 5 bases and J dropped 4 bases, with 24 bases sitting between them. The CDR3 totals 17 residues. The chain's CDR3 is CASSFDGFSWAGYGYTF. The CDR3 DNA sequence: TGTGCCAGCAGTTTCGACGGTTTTAGTTGGGCGGGCTATGGCTACACCTTC.

For this clone: The junction shows a germline mismatch at one end, possibly a read error. The V gene is TRBV5-1, the J gene TRBJ2-1; 9 bases agree with TRBD2. The CDR3 has 13 residues. Germline CDR1 reads SGHRS; CDR2 reads YFSETQ. The CDR3 here is CASSLGPGLAFLF. The CDR3 DNA follows: TGCGCCAGCAGCTTGGGGCCGGGACTAGCTTTCCTCTTC.

This clone was found once. The rearrangement links TRBV12-1 to TRBJ2-1; the table gives TRBD2 as D, unverified against the DNA. TRBV12-1 is labeled a pseudogene. CDR3 length: 23 amino acids. The CDR3 DNA sequence: TGTGCCAGCAGCTTTCCCCGAAGGATAGCCGTAGGTTTTTTCTGCGTCTCCTACAATGAGCAGTTCTTC. Translation gives CASSFPRRIAVGFFCVSYNEQFF.

The CDR3 reads CASSYSGRGGVETQYF. CDR3 nucleotide sequence: TGTGCCAGCAGTTACTCCGGGCGGGGGGGAGTAGAGACCCAGTACTTC. The chain recombines TRBV6-5 with TRBJ2-5; 9 bases fit TRBD2. The CDR3 contains 16 residues. With V trimmed by 0 bases and J by 4 bases, 6 bases remained unmatched. Germline CDR1 MNHEY, CDR2 SVGAGI.

The J gene is TRBJ2-1, the V gene TRBV19; 7 bases line up with TRBD2. The V and J ends lost 8 bases and 9 bases, in that order; junction bases with no gene match: 10. The germline CDR1 and CDR2 sequences are LNHDA and SQIVND (reference sequence). The CDR3 is 13 residues long. Written as DNA, the CDR3 is TGTGCCAGTGGGTTGGGAGCGGGATTTGAGCAGTTCTTC. Translation gives CASGLGAGFEQFF.

This chain uses TRBV6-5 with TRBJ2-5, with D uncertain. CDR1 and CDR2 from the germline V gene are MNHEY and SVGAGI. Trimming took 8 bases from V and 5 from J, leaving 18 bases between them. The length of the CDR3 is 14 residues. As DNA, the CDR3 is TGTGCCAGCCGCTTGGACCGTAAATGGGAGACCCAGTACTTC. It translates to CASRLDRKWETQYF.

V usage is TRBV18 and J usage is TRBJ2-3; 10 bases line up with TRBD2. CDR1 KGHSH and CDR2 LQKENI come from the germline V gene. The CDR3 sequence is 19 residues long. Trimming at V came to 3 bases and at J to 3 bases, leaving 15 bases not matched to a gene. Written as DNA, the CDR3 is TGTGCCAGCTCACCGACTGCTAAACTAGCGGGGTTCGGGACAGATACGCAGTATTTT. Translating it yields CASSPTAKLAGFGTDTQYF.

V is TRBV5-1 and J is TRBJ1-6, with 8 bases matching TRBD1. In germline, CDR1 is SGHRS, CDR2 YFSETQ. The CDR3 runs to 13 residues. Trimming removed 5 bases from V and 8 bases from J; junction bases left unmatched: 3. The CDR3 DNA reads as TGCGCCAGCAGGGTGACAGGGGATTCACCCCTCCACTTT. Its protein is CASRVTGDSPLHF.

In its sample, this clone was seen a few times. J is TRBJ2-3 and V is TRBV7-3, with TRBD2 matching 10 bases. The CDR3 spans 16 residues. Germline CDR1 SGHTA, CDR2 FQGTGA. With 3 bases clipped from V and 4 bases from J, the junction kept 7 bases outside the gene matches. The CDR3 DNA reads TGTGCCAGCAGCTTGTCTAGCGGGAGCGGTGCAGATACGCAGTATTTT. It yields the protein CASSLSSGSGADTQYF.

This rearrangement joins TRBV11-3 to TRBJ2-1; D call uncertain. This CDR3 is built from 14 residues. The germline gives CDR1 SGHNT, CDR2 YENEEA. V lost 5 bases and J lost 5, with 13 bases in between. CDR3 in amino acids: CASSLSDGDNEQFF. The CDR3 DNA reads as TGTGCCAGCAGCCTCTCGGACGGAGACAATGAGCAGTTCTTC.

The chain couples TRBV4-2 to TRBJ2-5, with D maybe TRBD1 (6 bases). The CDR3 extends over 16 amino acids. Trimming shortened V by 0 bases and J by 1 base, and 12 bases separated the two germline ends. Per the germline V gene, CDR1 is LGHNA and CDR2 is YNFKEQ. CDR3 DNA sequence: TGTGCCAGCAGCCAAGATAGAACAGGGCCCCAAGAGACCCAGTACTTC. Translation gives CASSQDRTGPQETQYF.